Shown below are 2 T cell receptor beta chains from a single sample sequenced in a study of cytomegalovirus exposure and HLA in healthy donors (dated by TCRdb to 2016 to 2017). Library prep was done by the immunoSEQ multiplex PCR assay. For the multiplex PCR, a mixture combining 60 forward primers for TCR Vbeta segments and 13 reverse primers for TCR Jbeta segments was used. TCRdb holds this immuneACCESS table with in-frame rearrangements only. Some clones are missing; in checked studies, unresolved V genes explain under half, and the rest has no known cause. The sample data list over 150,000 clones, and 65% to 90% of these were observed just once. Roughly 1.9% of the sample lies in the top ten. The source material was PBMCs. These receptors originate from a human donor in good health.

The gene calls are TRBV14 and TRBJ2-7, with 9 bases that match TRBD1. After removal of 4 bases from V and 2 bases from J, the junction contained 6 bases not matched to a gene. CDR1 and CDR2 (germline): SGHDN, FVKESK. There are 15 residues in the CDR3. The CDR3 DNA is TGTGCCAGCAGCCGACCGGGACAGGGAGCCTACGAGCAGTACTTC. Its protein is CASSRPGQGAYEQYF.

The chain uses TRBV18 and TRBJ2-7; the match to TRBD1 covers 9 bases. V gave up 6 bases and J gave up 5 bases; unmatched junction bases: 5. The CDR3 consists of 13 residues. Per the germline V gene, CDR1 is KGHSH and CDR2 is LQKENI. The CDR3 region is CASSGDRVDEQYF. CDR3 bases: TGTGCCAGCTCGGGGGACAGGGTAGACGAGCAGTACTTC.